This entry features one T cell receptor (beta chain) sequence. This entry is derived from a study of blood T cell repertoires in COVID-19. Turning to the study itself: Samples representing acute and convalescent COVID-19 were sourced from the United States, Italy and Spain.

TCRdb keeps only in-frame clones here, not all; method: immunoSEQ multiplex PCR. Among roughly 40,000 clones, 60% to 80% were seen once, and the ten largest hold around 20%. CDR3 length: 16 amino acids. V lost 5 bases, J lost 0 bases, and 17 bases lay in between. This receptor was taken from a man in his 70s with acute or convalescent COVID-19. The sequenced sample consisted of peripheral blood. V is TRBV5-3 and J is TRBJ1-2, with D maybe TRBD1 (6 bases). TRBV5-3 is placed among ORFs of uncertain function. The CDR3 coding sequence is TGTGCCAGAAGTCCCTCCCCACAGGGACCTAACTATGGCTACACCTTC. It encodes CARSPSPQGPNYGYTF.